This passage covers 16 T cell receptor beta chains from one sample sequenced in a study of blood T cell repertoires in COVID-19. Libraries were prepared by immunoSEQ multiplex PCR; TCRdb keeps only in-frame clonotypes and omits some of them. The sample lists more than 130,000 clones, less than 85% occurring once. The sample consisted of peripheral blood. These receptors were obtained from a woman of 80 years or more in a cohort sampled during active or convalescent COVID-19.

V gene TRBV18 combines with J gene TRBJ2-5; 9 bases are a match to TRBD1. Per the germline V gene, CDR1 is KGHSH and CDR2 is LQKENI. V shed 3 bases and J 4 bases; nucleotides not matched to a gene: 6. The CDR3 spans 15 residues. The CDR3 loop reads CASSPPRTGVETQYF. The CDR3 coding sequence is TGTGCCAGCTCACCGCCCCGGACAGGGGTAGAGACCCAGTACTTC.

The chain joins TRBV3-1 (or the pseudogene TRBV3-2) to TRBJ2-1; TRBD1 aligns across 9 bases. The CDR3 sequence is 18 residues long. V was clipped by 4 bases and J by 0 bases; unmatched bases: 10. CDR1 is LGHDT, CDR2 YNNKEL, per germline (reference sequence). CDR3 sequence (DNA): TGTGCCAGCAGCCCGGAACTTAGGGACAGGGCCTCCTACAATGAGCAGTTCTTC. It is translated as CASSPELRDRASYNEQFF.

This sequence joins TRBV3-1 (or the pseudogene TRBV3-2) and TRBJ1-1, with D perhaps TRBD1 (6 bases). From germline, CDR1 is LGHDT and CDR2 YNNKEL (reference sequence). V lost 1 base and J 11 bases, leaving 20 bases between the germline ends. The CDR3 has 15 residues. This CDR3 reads CASSQGQAGPTSAFF. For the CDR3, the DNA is TGTGCCAGCAGCCAAGGACAGGCAGGGCCTACTTCGGCTTTCTTT.

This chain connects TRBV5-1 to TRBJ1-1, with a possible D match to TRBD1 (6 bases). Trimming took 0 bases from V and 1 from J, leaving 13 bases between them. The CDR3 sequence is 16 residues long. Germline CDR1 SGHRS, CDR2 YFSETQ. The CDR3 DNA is TGCGCCAGCAGCTTGGTTCCGGGACACAAGAACACTGAAGCTTTCTTT. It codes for CASSLVPGHKNTEAFF.

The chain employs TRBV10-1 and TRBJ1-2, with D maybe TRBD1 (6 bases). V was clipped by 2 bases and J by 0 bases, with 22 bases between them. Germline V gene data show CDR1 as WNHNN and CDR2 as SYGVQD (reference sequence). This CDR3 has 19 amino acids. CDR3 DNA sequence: TGCGCCAGCAGTGAGCCAGGACAGCTCCTACCCAAAGCTAACTATGGCTACACCTTC. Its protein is CASSEPGQLLPKANYGYTF.

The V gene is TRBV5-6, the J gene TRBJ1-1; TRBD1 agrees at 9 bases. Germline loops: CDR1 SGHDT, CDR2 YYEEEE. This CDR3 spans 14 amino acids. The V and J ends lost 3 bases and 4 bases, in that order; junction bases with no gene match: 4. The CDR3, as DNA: TGTGCCAGCAGCTGGGGACAGGGAAGCACTGAAGCTTTCTTT. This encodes CASSWGQGSTEAFF.

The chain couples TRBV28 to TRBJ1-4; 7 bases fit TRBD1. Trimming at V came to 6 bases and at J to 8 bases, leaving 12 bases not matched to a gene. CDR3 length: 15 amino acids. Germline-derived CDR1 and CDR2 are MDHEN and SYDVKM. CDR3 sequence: CASRDRKYLEEKLFF. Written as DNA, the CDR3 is TGTGCCAGCAGGGACAGGAAGTATTTGGAGGAAAAACTGTTTTTT.

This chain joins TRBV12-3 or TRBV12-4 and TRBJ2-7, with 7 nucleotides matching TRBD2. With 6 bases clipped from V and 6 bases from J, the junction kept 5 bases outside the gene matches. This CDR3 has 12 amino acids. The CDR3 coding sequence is TGTGCCAGCAGCCCCGGCGGGGGCGAGCAGTACTTC. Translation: CASSPGGGEQYF.

The CDR3: CASSLRIRQATNYGYTF. In DNA, the CDR3 is TGTGCCAGCAGTTTACGCATAAGACAGGCAACTAACTATGGCTACACCTTC. The chain is built from TRBV13 and TRBJ1-2; maybe TRBD1 (6 bases). Germline V CDR1 and CDR2: PRHDT, FYEKMQ (reference sequence). Trimming left V 6 bases short and J 0 bases short, with 20 bases between. The CDR3 loop spans 17 amino acids.

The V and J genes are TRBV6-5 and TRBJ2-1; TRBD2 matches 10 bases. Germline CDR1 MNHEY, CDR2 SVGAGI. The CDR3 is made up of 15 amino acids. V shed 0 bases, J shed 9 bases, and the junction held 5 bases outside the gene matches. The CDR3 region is CASSYSSGGDGEQFF. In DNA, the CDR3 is TGTGCCAGCAGTTACTCGAGCGGGGGGGACGGTGAGCAGTTCTTC.

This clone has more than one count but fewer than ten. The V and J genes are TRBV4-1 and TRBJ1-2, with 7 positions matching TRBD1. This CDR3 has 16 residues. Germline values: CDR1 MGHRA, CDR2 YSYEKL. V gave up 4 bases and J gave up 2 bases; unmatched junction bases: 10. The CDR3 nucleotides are TGCGCCAGCAGCCCGTATTGGGACAGCCTAAACTATGGCTACACCTTC. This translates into CASSPYWDSLNYGYTF.

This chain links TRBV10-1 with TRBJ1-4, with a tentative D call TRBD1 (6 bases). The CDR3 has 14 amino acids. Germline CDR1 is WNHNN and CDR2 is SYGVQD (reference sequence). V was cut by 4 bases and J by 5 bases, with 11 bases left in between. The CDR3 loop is CASSGRGGNEKLFF. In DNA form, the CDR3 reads TGCGCCAGCAGTGGACGGGGGGGCAATGAAAAACTGTTTTTT.

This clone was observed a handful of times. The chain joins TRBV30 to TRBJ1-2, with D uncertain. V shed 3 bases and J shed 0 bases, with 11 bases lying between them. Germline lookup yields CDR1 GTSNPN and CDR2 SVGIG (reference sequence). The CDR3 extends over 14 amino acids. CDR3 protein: CAWRLGAANYGYTF. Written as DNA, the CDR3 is TGTGCCTGGAGGCTGGGCGCCGCTAACTATGGCTACACCTTC.

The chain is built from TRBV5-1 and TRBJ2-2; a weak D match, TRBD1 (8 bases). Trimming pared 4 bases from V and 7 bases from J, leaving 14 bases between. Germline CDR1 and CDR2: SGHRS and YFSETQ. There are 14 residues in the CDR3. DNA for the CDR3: TGCGCCAGCAGCCTGGACAGGGAGGGCGGGGAGCTGTTTTTT. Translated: CASSLDREGGELFF.

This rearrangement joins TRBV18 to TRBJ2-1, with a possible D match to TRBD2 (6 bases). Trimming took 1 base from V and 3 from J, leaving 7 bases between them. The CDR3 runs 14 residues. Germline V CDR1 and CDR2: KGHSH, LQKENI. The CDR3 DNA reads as TGTGCCAGCTCACCACGCGGGATCTACAATGAGCAGTTCTTC. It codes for CASSPRGIYNEQFF.

The CDR3, as DNA: TGTGCCAGCAGCTTGGGTGGGACAGGGGGTCTAGGGGAGCAGTTCTTC. Amino acids: CASSLGGTGGLGEQFF. J is TRBJ2-1 and V is TRBV5-5; TRBD1 matches 11 bases. CDR1 and CDR2 from the germline V gene are SGHKS and YYEKEE (reference sequence). Trimming cost V 0 bases and J 10 bases; bases outside gene matches: 9. This CDR3 is 16 amino acids long.